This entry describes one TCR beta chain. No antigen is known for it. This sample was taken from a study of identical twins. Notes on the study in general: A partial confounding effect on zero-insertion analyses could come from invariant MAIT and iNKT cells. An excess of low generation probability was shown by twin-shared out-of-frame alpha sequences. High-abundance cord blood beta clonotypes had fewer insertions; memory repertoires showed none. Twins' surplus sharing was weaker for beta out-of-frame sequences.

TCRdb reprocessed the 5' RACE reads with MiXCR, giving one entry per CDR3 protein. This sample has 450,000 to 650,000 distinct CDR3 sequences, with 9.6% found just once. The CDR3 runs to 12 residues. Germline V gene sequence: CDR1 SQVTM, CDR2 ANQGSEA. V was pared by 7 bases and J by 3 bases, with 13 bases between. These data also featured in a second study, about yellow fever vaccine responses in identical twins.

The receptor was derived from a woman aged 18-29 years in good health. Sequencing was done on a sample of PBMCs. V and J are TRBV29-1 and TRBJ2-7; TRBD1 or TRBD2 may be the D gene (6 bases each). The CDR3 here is CSAWGASYEQYF. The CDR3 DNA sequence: TGCAGCGCCTGGGGGGCGAGCTACGAGCAGTACTTC.